A selection of T cell receptor beta chains follows, all from one sample in a study of T cell responses to AZD1222 COVID-19 vaccine. Repertoires were generated with immunoSEQ multiplex PCR, while TCRdb's copy carries only in-frame clones and drops some. The sample holds 100,000 to 130,000 clones, approximately 90% seen once. Here the sequenced sample was peripheral blood, taken on day 0 of AZD1222 vaccination. These receptors came from an adult in good health. Both conserved end residues are part of each CDR3. A D gene is named only where the DNA matches it firmly. Size tells how often a clone was seen (once, few, many) or the class of an expanded clone, and some rows leave it out.

clone size: -; D gene: TRBD1; V gene: TRBV11-1; CDR3 length: 14; J gene: TRBJ1-4; CDR3 DNA: TGTGCCAGCAGCTCCGGACAGGGTGAGGAAAAACTGTTTTTT; CDR3 protein: CASSSGQGEEKLFF
clone size: -; D gene: -; V gene: TRBV4-2; CDR3 length: 11; J gene: TRBJ2-7; CDR3 DNA: TGTGCCAGCAGCTTAAGGCTCGAGCAGTACTTC; CDR3 protein: CASSLRLEQYF
clone size: -; D gene: -; V gene: TRBV9; CDR3 length: 13; J gene: TRBJ2-5; CDR3 DNA: TGTGCCAGCAGCCCCGGAGGGAGAGAGACCCAGTACTTC; CDR3 protein: CASSPGGRETQYF
clone size: -; D gene: -; V gene: TRBV5-6; CDR3 length: 11; J gene: TRBJ1-1; CDR3 DNA: TGTGCCAGCAGCCGGGGGTATGAAGCTTTCTTT; CDR3 protein: CASSRGYEAFF
clone size: -; D gene: -; V gene: TRBV7-8; CDR3 length: 17; J gene: TRBJ1-1; CDR3 DNA: TGTGCCAGCAGCTTCAGGGCGGGGAGAAACATGAACACTGAAGCTTTCTTT; CDR3 protein: CASSFRAGRNMNTEAFF
clone size: -; D gene: -; V gene: TRBV5-6; CDR3 length: 14; J gene: TRBJ2-7; CDR3 DNA: TGTGCCAGCAGCGGGGTAGTAGCAACCTACGAGCAGTACTTC; CDR3 protein: CASSGVVATYEQYF
clone size: -; D gene: -; V gene: TRBV5-4; CDR3 length: 13; J gene: TRBJ2-7; CDR3 DNA: TGTGCCAGCAGCTTGGTTTCAGGGGTAGAGCAGTACTTC; CDR3 protein: CASSLVSGVEQYF
clone size: -; D gene: TRBD1; V gene: TRBV7-2; CDR3 length: 14; J gene: TRBJ1-2; CDR3 DNA: TGTGCCAGCAGCTCGGGACAGGGCACCTATGGCTACACCTTC; CDR3 protein: CASSSGQGTYGYTF
clone size: -; D gene: -; V gene: TRBV6-2/TRBV6-3; CDR3 length: 13; J gene: TRBJ1-2; CDR3 DNA: TGTGCCAGCAGCATTGGGAGTAACTATGGCTACACCTTC; CDR3 protein: CASSIGSNYGYTF
clone size: -; D gene: TRBD1; V gene: TRBV19; CDR3 length: 15; J gene: TRBJ2-2; CDR3 DNA: TGTGCCACCCGGACCGGGACAGGGGTGTCCGGGGAGCTGTTTTTT; CDR3 protein: CATRTGTGVSGELFF
clone size: -; D gene: TRBD1; V gene: TRBV2; CDR3 length: 17; J gene: TRBJ1-1; CDR3 DNA: TGTGCCAGCAGTGACGAAGCAGGGGGAAAGGTGAACACTGAAGCTTTCTTT; CDR3 protein: CASSDEAGGKVNTEAFF
clone size: once; D gene: -; V gene: TRBV10-1; CDR3 length: 16; J gene: TRBJ2-2; CDR3 DNA: TGCGCCAGCAGTGAGACCCAGGGATCGGACACCGGGGAGCTGTTTTTT; CDR3 protein: CASSETQGSDTGELFF
clone size: -; D gene: TRBD2; V gene: TRBV2; CDR3 length: 14; J gene: TRBJ2-1; CDR3 DNA: TGTGCCAGCAGTGTGACTAGCGGGGTGCCTGAGCAGTTCTTC; CDR3 protein: CASSVTSGVPEQFF
clone size: -; D gene: -; V gene: TRBV19; CDR3 length: 14; J gene: TRBJ1-2; CDR3 DNA: TGTGCCAGTAGTATCGAGGACGGAAACTATGGCTACACCTTC; CDR3 protein: CASSIEDGNYGYTF
clone size: -; D gene: TRBD2; V gene: TRBV12-5; CDR3 length: 14; J gene: TRBJ2-1; CDR3 DNA: TGTGCTAGTATTGCGGGGGGCCTCTACAATGAGCAGTTCTTC; CDR3 protein: CASIAGGLYNEQFF
clone size: -; D gene: -; V gene: TRBV4-2; CDR3 length: 14; J gene: TRBJ1-1; CDR3 DNA: TGTGCCAGCAGCCCGGGCCGGATTGGCACTGAAGCTTTCTTT; CDR3 protein: CASSPGRIGTEAFF
clone size: -; D gene: TRBD1; V gene: TRBV5-4; CDR3 length: 15; J gene: TRBJ1-1; CDR3 DNA: TGTGCCAGCAGGGGGGGGGACAGGGCGAACACTGAAGCTTTCTTT; CDR3 protein: CASRGGDRANTEAFF
clone size: -; D gene: -; V gene: TRBV5-1; CDR3 length: 19; J gene: TRBJ2-5; CDR3 DNA: TGCGCCAGCAGCTTGATTAAGTCGGCTCAACGAGATTTTGGAGAGACCCAGTACTTC; CDR3 protein: CASSLIKSAQRDFGETQYF
clone size: -; D gene: -; V gene: TRBV28; CDR3 length: 12; J gene: TRBJ1-2; CDR3 DNA: TGTGCCAGCAGAGCCGAACCATATGGCTACACCTTC; CDR3 protein: CASRAEPYGYTF
clone size: -; D gene: -; V gene: TRBV3-1/TRBV3-2; CDR3 length: 13; J gene: TRBJ1-6; CDR3 DNA: TGTGCCAGCAGCCAAGCTGGGGATTCACCCCTCCACTTT; CDR3 protein: CASSQAGDSPLHF
clone size: -; D gene: -; V gene: TRBV4-1; CDR3 length: 12; J gene: TRBJ2-7; CDR3 DNA: TGCGCCAGCAGTCCTCCAGGCTACGAGCAGTACTTC; CDR3 protein: CASSPPGYEQYF
clone size: -; D gene: -; V gene: TRBV7-2; CDR3 length: 14; J gene: TRBJ1-1; CDR3 DNA: TGTGCCAGCAGCTTATCAGGGGCGAACACTGAAGCTTTCTTT; CDR3 protein: CASSLSGANTEAFF
clone size: -; D gene: TRBD1; V gene: TRBV7-8; CDR3 length: 18; J gene: TRBJ2-6; CDR3 DNA: TGTGCCAGCAGCCCACACGACAGGGGCGGCTCTGGGGCCAACGTCCTGACTTTC; CDR3 protein: CASSPHDRGGSGANVLTF
clone size: -; D gene: -; V gene: TRBV6-6; CDR3 length: 15; J gene: TRBJ1-3; CDR3 DNA: TGTGCCAGCAGTTACGGTACGGACTCTGGAAACACCATATATTTT; CDR3 protein: CASSYGTDSGNTIYF
clone size: -; D gene: -; V gene: TRBV7-8; CDR3 length: 15; J gene: TRBJ2-1; CDR3 DNA: TGTGCCAGCAGTCTTATATTCCCAGCGAACAATGAGCAGTTCTTC; CDR3 protein: CASSLIFPANNEQFF
clone size: once; D gene: -; V gene: TRBV5-1; CDR3 length: 14; J gene: TRBJ1-1; CDR3 DNA: TGCGCCAGCAGCGGTACCGCCCGGAACACTGAAGCTTTCTTT; CDR3 protein: CASSGTARNTEAFF
clone size: -; D gene: -; V gene: TRBV19; CDR3 length: 13; J gene: TRBJ1-2; CDR3 DNA: TGTGCCAGTAGCCCCGGGACTAACTATGGCTACACCTTC; CDR3 protein: CASSPGTNYGYTF
clone size: -; D gene: -; V gene: TRBV27; CDR3 length: 15; J gene: TRBJ2-7; CDR3 DNA: TGTGCCAGCAGTTTAAGTATTACTTACACCTACGAGCAGTACTTC; CDR3 protein: CASSLSITYTYEQYF
clone size: -; D gene: -; V gene: TRBV9; CDR3 length: 15; J gene: TRBJ1-5; CDR3 DNA: TGTGCCAGCAGCGTAGCTGGGGGTAGGGATCAGCCCCAGCATTTT; CDR3 protein: CASSVAGGRDQPQHF
clone size: -; D gene: TRBD1; V gene: TRBV6-2/TRBV6-3; CDR3 length: 16; J gene: TRBJ2-1; CDR3 DNA: TGTGCCAGCAGCCCAGAGGGGGCGCAGTTGGTCAATGAGCAGTTCTTC; CDR3 protein: CASSPEGAQLVNEQFF
clone size: -; D gene: -; V gene: TRBV9; CDR3 length: 17; J gene: TRBJ2-7; CDR3 DNA: TGTGCCAGCAGCGTAGACACAGGGGAGGGGATTATATACGAGCAGTACTTC; CDR3 protein: CASSVDTGEGIIYEQYF
clone size: -; D gene: -; V gene: TRBV19; CDR3 length: 13; J gene: TRBJ1-1; CDR3 DNA: TGTGCCAGTAGTATCCGAGCGGGAACTGAAGCTTTCTTT; CDR3 protein: CASSIRAGTEAFF
clone size: -; D gene: -; V gene: TRBV12-3/TRBV12-4; CDR3 length: 13; J gene: TRBJ1-5; CDR3 DNA: TGTGCCAGCAGTTTCACTAACAATCAGCCCCAGCATTTT; CDR3 protein: CASSFTNNQPQHF
clone size: -; D gene: -; V gene: TRBV7-2; CDR3 length: 14; J gene: TRBJ2-5; CDR3 DNA: TGTGCCAGCAGCTTCTCACTAGTTTCAGAGACCCAGTACTTC; CDR3 protein: CASSFSLVSETQYF
clone size: -; D gene: TRBD1; V gene: TRBV9; CDR3 length: 14; J gene: TRBJ2-3; CDR3 DNA: TGTGCCAGCAGCGGCCCGGGACAGACAGATACGCAGTATTTT; CDR3 protein: CASSGPGQTDTQYF
clone size: -; D gene: -; V gene: TRBV5-1; CDR3 length: 16; J gene: TRBJ1-1; CDR3 DNA: TGCGCCAGCAGCTTGGCCGGTTTCGAGGGTACGACTGAAGCTTTCTTT; CDR3 protein: CASSLAGFEGTTEAFF
clone size: -; D gene: TRBD1; V gene: TRBV6-2/TRBV6-3; CDR3 length: 16; J gene: TRBJ1-2; CDR3 DNA: TGTGCCAGCAGTGCGACCGGGACAGGGGTTTCCTATGGCTACACCTTC; CDR3 protein: CASSATGTGVSYGYTF
clone size: -; D gene: -; V gene: TRBV10-3; CDR3 length: 12; J gene: TRBJ1-1; CDR3 DNA: TGTGCCATCGGGTCTGTGGACACTGAAGCTTTCTTT; CDR3 protein: CAIGSVDTEAFF
clone size: -; D gene: TRBD1; V gene: TRBV24-1; CDR3 length: 12; J gene: TRBJ2-7; CDR3 DNA: TGTGCCACCAGTGATCATGGGGACAGGCAGTACTTC; CDR3 protein: CATSDHGDRQYF
clone size: -; D gene: -; V gene: TRBV30; CDR3 length: 13; J gene: TRBJ2-5; CDR3 DNA: TGTGCCTGGAGTCCAAGCAGCCCAGGGGCCCAGTACTTC; CDR3 protein: CAWSPSSPGAQYF
clone size: medium-sized; D gene: -; V gene: TRBV6-2/TRBV6-3; CDR3 length: 15; J gene: TRBJ2-3; CDR3 DNA: TGTGCCAGCAGTGGCTCGGAAACGAGCACAGATACGCAGTATTTT; CDR3 protein: CASSGSETSTDTQYF
clone size: -; D gene: -; V gene: TRBV7-9; CDR3 length: 12; J gene: TRBJ2-1; CDR3 DNA: TGTGCCAGCAGCTTAGGAATCGGCGAGCAGTTCTTC; CDR3 protein: CASSLGIGEQFF
clone size: -; D gene: -; V gene: TRBV4-1; CDR3 length: 12; J gene: TRBJ1-2; CDR3 DNA: TGCGCCAGCAGCCAAGATCTTGGGGGCTACACCTTC; CDR3 protein: CASSQDLGGYTF
clone size: -; D gene: TRBD2; V gene: TRBV18; CDR3 length: 16; J gene: TRBJ2-1; CDR3 DNA: TGTGCCAGCTCACCGGGACTAGCGGGAGCCTACAATGAGCAGTTCTTC; CDR3 protein: CASSPGLAGAYNEQFF
clone size: -; D gene: -; V gene: TRBV7-3; CDR3 length: 13; J gene: TRBJ1-5; CDR3 DNA: TGTGCCAGCAGCTTAGCGCCGGATCAGCCCCAGCATTTT; CDR3 protein: CASSLAPDQPQHF
clone size: -; D gene: -; V gene: TRBV30; CDR3 length: 13; J gene: TRBJ1-5; CDR3 DNA: TGTGCCTGGAGTGGGTTGATGGGTCAGCCCCAGCATTTT; CDR3 protein: CAWSGLMGQPQHF
clone size: -; D gene: -; V gene: TRBV5-8; CDR3 length: 13; J gene: TRBJ1-1; CDR3 DNA: TGTGCCAGCAGCTTGGGGGGAGCCACTGAAGCTTTCTTT; CDR3 protein: CASSLGGATEAFF
clone size: -; D gene: -; V gene: TRBV7-8; CDR3 length: 16; J gene: TRBJ2-7; CDR3 DNA: TGTGCCAGCAGCACCCCTGTTCGGCAGGGGGGCCCCGAGCAGTACTTC; CDR3 protein: CASSTPVRQGGPEQYF
clone size: -; D gene: -; V gene: TRBV7-6; CDR3 length: 16; J gene: TRBJ2-4; CDR3 DNA: TGTGCCAGCAGCTTAATAGGGGTACTAGCCAAAAACATTCAGTACTTC; CDR3 protein: CASSLIGVLAKNIQYF
clone size: -; D gene: TRBD1; V gene: TRBV5-1; CDR3 length: 13; J gene: TRBJ1-2; CDR3 DNA: TGCGCCAGCAGCTTACGACAGGGACATGGCTACACCTTC; CDR3 protein: CASSLRQGHGYTF
clone size: -; D gene: -; V gene: TRBV27; CDR3 length: 16; J gene: TRBJ1-4; CDR3 DNA: TGTGCCAGCAGTGTCACCCCGACTGCCCCCTTGAGAGAACTGTTTTTT; CDR3 protein: CASSVTPTAPLRELFF
clone size: -; D gene: TRBD2; V gene: TRBV7-2; CDR3 length: 16; J gene: TRBJ2-1; CDR3 DNA: TGTGCCAGCAGCCTTCGAGGCGGGGGACCTTACAATGAGCAGTTCTTC; CDR3 protein: CASSLRGGGPYNEQFF
clone size: -; D gene: -; V gene: TRBV20-1; CDR3 length: 11; J gene: TRBJ2-5; CDR3 DNA: TGCAGTGCTAGAGAACGGGCGACCCAGTACTTC; CDR3 protein: CSARERATQYF
clone size: -; D gene: TRBD2; V gene: TRBV5-4; CDR3 length: 15; J gene: TRBJ2-1; CDR3 DNA: TGTGCCAGCAGTCCCGGACTAGCGGACTACAATGAGCAGTTCTTC; CDR3 protein: CASSPGLADYNEQFF
clone size: -; D gene: TRBD2; V gene: TRBV2; CDR3 length: 15; J gene: TRBJ2-3; CDR3 DNA: TGTGCCAGCAGTGTAGAGGGAGGGGGCACAGATACGCAGTATTTT; CDR3 protein: CASSVEGGGTDTQYF
clone size: once; D gene: -; V gene: TRBV7-2; CDR3 length: 13; J gene: TRBJ2-5; CDR3 DNA: TGTGCCAGCACTCAATCCCTCCAAGAGACCCAGTACTTC; CDR3 protein: CASTQSLQETQYF
clone size: -; D gene: -; V gene: TRBV6-2/TRBV6-3; CDR3 length: 13; J gene: TRBJ2-1; CDR3 DNA: TGTGCCAGCAGTTACGAAGTCCAGAATGAGCAGTTCTTC; CDR3 protein: CASSYEVQNEQFF